The entry below gives a single TCR beta chain sequence along with its context. Its specificity is not known. The study ran its PCR with 60 Vbeta and 13 Jbeta primers. Some clones are missing from TCRdb's copy, which holds only in-frame ones; the method was immunoSEQ multiplex PCR. The data hold about 160,000 clones, with 78% observed a single time. The record originates from a study of cytomegalovirus exposure and HLA in healthy donors. Overall study results and limits: An analysis that came later showed most CMV-associated TCR beta chains appearing HLA-restricted.

V dropped 3 bases and J dropped 5; count of bases not matched to a gene: 0. This CDR3 has 12 residues. CDR1 is SNHLY and CDR2 is FYNNEI in the germline V gene. Sequenced sample: PBMCs. The receptor was derived from a woman between 40 and 55 years old in good health and CMV-seronegative. V and J are TRBV2 and TRBJ2-5; 7 positions agree with TRBD1. CDR3 in amino acids: CASSDRGETQYF. In DNA, the CDR3 is TGTGCCAGCAGTGACAGGGGGGAGACCCAGTACTTC.